The rows below give T cell receptor beta chains drawn from one sample of a study of graft-versus-host responses after intestinal transplantation. Antigens of these TCRs are unknown. Data came from immunoSEQ multiplex PCR; TCRdb stores just in-frame clones and leaves some out. The sample lists about 64,000 clones; 90% to 95% were seen once. The sample consisted of unstimulated CD8+ T cells sorted from spleen or lymph node cells, taken before transplant. The receptors come from a human donor who was the organ donor for an intestinal transplant. The CDR3 runs from the conserved cysteine through the conserved F or W. Each record gives: clone size, V gene, J gene, D gene, CDR3 protein, CDR3 DNA. The D gene is left open where the match is weak. Size values are once, few and many counts, or a class for expanded clones, and some rows have none.

clone size: NA; V gene: TRBV9; J gene: TRBJ1-1; D gene: NA; CDR3 protein: CASSVGDRHTLEPEAFF; CDR3 DNA: TGTGCCAGCAGCGTAGGAGACCGCCACACACTGGAGCCTGAAGCTTTCTTT
clone size: NA; V gene: TRBV27; J gene: TRBJ2-3; D gene: NA; CDR3 protein: CASSHWPQSTDTQYF; CDR3 DNA: TGTGCCAGCAGTCATTGGCCCCAGAGCACAGATACGCAGTATTTT
clone size: NA; V gene: TRBV7-7; J gene: TRBJ2-2; D gene: NA; CDR3 protein: CASSPLSPGELFF; CDR3 DNA: TGTGCTAGCAGCCCCTTGTCCCCCGGGGAGCTGTTTTTT
clone size: NA; V gene: TRBV19; J gene: TRBJ1-2; D gene: NA; CDR3 protein: CASSIIGGLPSYGYTF; CDR3 DNA: TGTGCCAGTAGTATAATTGGGGGACTTCCAAGCTATGGCTACACCTTC
clone size: NA; V gene: TRBV10-3; J gene: TRBJ2-5; D gene: NA; CDR3 protein: CAIRVEETQYF; CDR3 DNA: TGTGCCATCCGGGTTGAAGAGACCCAGTACTTC
clone size: NA; V gene: TRBV6-5; J gene: TRBJ1-5; D gene: NA; CDR3 protein: CASSYVTSGQPQHF; CDR3 DNA: TGTGCCAGCAGTTACGTGACAAGTGGACAGCCCCAGCATTTT
clone size: NA; V gene: TRBV7-9; J gene: TRBJ2-5; D gene: TRBD2; CDR3 protein: CASSWTSGAGETQYF; CDR3 DNA: TGTGCCAGCAGTTGGACCAGCGGGGCAGGGGAGACCCAGTACTTC
clone size: NA; V gene: TRBV7-6; J gene: TRBJ2-7; D gene: NA; CDR3 protein: CASSSKGFSYEQYF; CDR3 DNA: TGTGCCAGCAGCTCCAAGGGGTTCTCCTACGAGCAGTACTTC
clone size: NA; V gene: TRBV9; J gene: TRBJ2-3; D gene: NA; CDR3 protein: CASSVLPRGQYF; CDR3 DNA: TGTGCCAGCAGCGTCCTCCCGCGGGGGCAGTATTTT
clone size: NA; V gene: TRBV6-6; J gene: TRBJ1-2; D gene: NA; CDR3 protein: CASSYRQDGIDGYTF; CDR3 DNA: TGTGCCAGCAGTTACCGCCAGGATGGTATAGATGGCTACACCTTC
clone size: NA; V gene: TRBV27; J gene: TRBJ2-6; D gene: TRBD2; CDR3 protein: CASGCLAGGPYAGANVLTF; CDR3 DNA: TGTGCCAGCGGTTGCCTAGCGGGAGGGCCGTATGCTGGGGCCAACGTCCTGACTTTC
clone size: NA; V gene: TRBV25-1; J gene: TRBJ2-3; D gene: NA; CDR3 protein: CATPRKGPSDTQYF; CDR3 DNA: TGTGCCACCCCTAGAAAGGGGCCCTCAGATACGCAGTATTTT
clone size: once; V gene: TRBV4-2; J gene: TRBJ2-7; D gene: NA; CDR3 protein: CASSQVRGSSYEQYF; CDR3 DNA: TGTGCCAGCAGCCAGGTCCGGGGGAGCTCCTACGAGCAGTACTTC
clone size: NA; V gene: TRBV15; J gene: TRBJ1-1; D gene: NA; CDR3 protein: CATQHRRSEAFF; CDR3 DNA: TGTGCCACCCAACACAGGCGGTCTGAAGCTTTCTTT
clone size: NA; V gene: TRBV19; J gene: TRBJ2-1; D gene: TRBD2; CDR3 protein: CASSTGGGAYNEQFF; CDR3 DNA: TGTGCCAGTAGTACGGGCGGGGGGGCCTACAATGAGCAGTTCTTC
clone size: NA; V gene: TRBV10-2; J gene: TRBJ1-1; D gene: TRBD1; CDR3 protein: CASSGRRDREQGTEAFF; CDR3 DNA: TGCGCCAGCAGTGGCCGTCGGGACAGGGAACAAGGCACTGAAGCTTTCTTT
clone size: NA; V gene: TRBV12-5; J gene: TRBJ1-2; D gene: NA; CDR3 protein: CASGPLFGYRSNYGYTF; CDR3 DNA: TGTGCTAGTGGCCCTTTGTTTGGTTACAGGTCTAACTATGGCTACACCTTC
clone size: NA; V gene: TRBV5-1; J gene: TRBJ1-1; D gene: NA; CDR3 protein: CASSPGLDNTEAFF; CDR3 DNA: TGCGCCAGCAGCCCAGGACTTGACAACACTGAAGCTTTCTTT
clone size: NA; V gene: TRBV7-9; J gene: TRBJ2-3; D gene: NA; CDR3 protein: CASSFVTSTDTQYF; CDR3 DNA: TGTGCCAGCAGCTTCGTGACTAGCACAGATACGCAGTATTTT
clone size: NA; V gene: TRBV7-8; J gene: TRBJ2-6; D gene: NA; CDR3 protein: CASSLTGSGANVLTF; CDR3 DNA: TGTGCCAGCAGCCTAACGGGCTCTGGGGCCAACGTCCTGACTTTC
clone size: NA; V gene: TRBV27; J gene: TRBJ2-1; D gene: NA; CDR3 protein: CASSSEERTVQFF; CDR3 DNA: TGTGCCAGCAGTTCCGAAGAGAGGACAGTACAGTTCTTC
clone size: once; V gene: TRBV5-8; J gene: TRBJ2-7; D gene: TRBD2; CDR3 protein: CASSLGLAGDEQYF; CDR3 DNA: TGTGCCAGCAGCTTGGGACTAGCGGGAGACGAGCAGTACTTC
clone size: NA; V gene: TRBV4-3; J gene: TRBJ2-1; D gene: TRBD2; CDR3 protein: CASSQEGTSSYNEQFF; CDR3 DNA: TGCGCCAGCAGCCAAGAGGGGACTAGCTCCTACAATGAGCAGTTCTTC
clone size: NA; V gene: TRBV9; J gene: TRBJ2-7; D gene: NA; CDR3 protein: CASSPESFGEQYF; CDR3 DNA: TGTGCCAGCAGCCCGGAAAGTTTCGGGGAGCAGTACTTC
clone size: NA; V gene: TRBV2; J gene: TRBJ2-7; D gene: TRBD2; CDR3 protein: CASREGLAEYEQYF; CDR3 DNA: TGTGCCAGCAGGGAGGGACTAGCGGAATACGAGCAGTACTTC